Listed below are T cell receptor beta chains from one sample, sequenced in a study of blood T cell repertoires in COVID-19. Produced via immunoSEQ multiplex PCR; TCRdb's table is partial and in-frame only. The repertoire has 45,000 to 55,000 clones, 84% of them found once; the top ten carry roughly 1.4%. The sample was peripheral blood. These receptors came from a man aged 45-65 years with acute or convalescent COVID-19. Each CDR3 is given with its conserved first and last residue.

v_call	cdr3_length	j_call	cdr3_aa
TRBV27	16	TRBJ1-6	CASSSRPSGLGSPLHF
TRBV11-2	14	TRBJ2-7	CASSPDSLSYEQYF
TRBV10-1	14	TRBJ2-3	CASRARRQTDTQYF
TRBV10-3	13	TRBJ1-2	CATSDRGGYGYTF
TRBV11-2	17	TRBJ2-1	CASSFPLDRGLHNEQFF
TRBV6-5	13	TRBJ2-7	CASTLDRAYEQYF
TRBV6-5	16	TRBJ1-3	CASSYSRALRGNTIYF
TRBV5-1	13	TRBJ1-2	CASSLTLDYGYTF
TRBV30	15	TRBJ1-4	CAWSVWGREDEKLFF
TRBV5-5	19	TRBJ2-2	CASSSDRAKFITYGGELFF
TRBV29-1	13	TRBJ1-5	CSVGQGSNQPQHF
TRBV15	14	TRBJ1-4	CATREGQTNEKLFF
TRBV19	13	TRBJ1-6	CASSTDRNSPLHF
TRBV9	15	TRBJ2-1	CASSSPGLAGEEQFF
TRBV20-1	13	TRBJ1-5	CSASYPGGQPQHF
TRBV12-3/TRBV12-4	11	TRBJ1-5	CASSLSPPQHF
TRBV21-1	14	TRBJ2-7	CASSKARVGAEQYF